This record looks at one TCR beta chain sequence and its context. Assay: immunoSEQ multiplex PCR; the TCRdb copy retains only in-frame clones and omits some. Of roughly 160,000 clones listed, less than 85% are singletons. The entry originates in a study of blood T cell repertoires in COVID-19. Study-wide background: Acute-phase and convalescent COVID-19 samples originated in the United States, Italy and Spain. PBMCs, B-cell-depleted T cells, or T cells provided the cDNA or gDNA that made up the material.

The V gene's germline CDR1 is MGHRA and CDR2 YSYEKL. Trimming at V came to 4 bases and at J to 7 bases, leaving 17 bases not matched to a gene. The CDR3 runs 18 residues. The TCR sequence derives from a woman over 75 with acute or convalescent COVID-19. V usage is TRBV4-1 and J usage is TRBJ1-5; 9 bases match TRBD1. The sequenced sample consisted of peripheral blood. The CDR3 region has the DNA TGCGCCAGCAGCCCAATGGGCCGACAGGGGGTAAGAGGGCAGCCCCAGCATTTT. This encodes CASSPMGRQGVRGQPQHF.